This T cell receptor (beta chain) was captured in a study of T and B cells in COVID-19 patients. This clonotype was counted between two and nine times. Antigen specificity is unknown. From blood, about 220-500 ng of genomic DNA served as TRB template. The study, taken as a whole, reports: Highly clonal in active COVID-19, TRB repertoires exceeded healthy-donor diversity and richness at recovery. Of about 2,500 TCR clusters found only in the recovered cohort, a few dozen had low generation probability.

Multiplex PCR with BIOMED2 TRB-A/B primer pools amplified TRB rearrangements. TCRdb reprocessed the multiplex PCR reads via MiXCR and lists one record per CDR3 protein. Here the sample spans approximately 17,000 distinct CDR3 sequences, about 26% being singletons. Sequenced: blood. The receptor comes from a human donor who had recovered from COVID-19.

CDR3 nucleotide sequence: TGTGCCAGCAGCTTAGTTGGGACCCACTACGAGCAGTACTTC. This gives the protein CASSLVGTHYEQYF. This sequence joins TRBV7-2 and TRBJ2-7; D tentatively fits TRBD1 or TRBD2 (5 bases each). V lost 1 base and J lost 3, with 10 bases in between. The CDR3 runs 14 residues. CDR1 and CDR2 from the germline V gene are SGHTA and FQGNSA.